Described below is a single TCR beta chain sequence and its context. The CD8+ and CD4+ T cells were negatively isolated, with the TEMRA cells enriched by FACS. This specimen belongs to a study of CD8 T cells in Susac syndrome. Reverse transcription of about 0.45 to 1 ug RNA was performed with random hexamers. TCRdb independently ran MiXCR on the immunoSEQ multiplex PCR reads; one entry per CDR3 protein. The sample shows 110,000 to 150,000 distinct CDR3 sequences, almost 96% of them seen only once. Germline loops: CDR1 SGDLS, CDR2 YYNGEE. Trimming at V came to 2 bases and at J to 8 bases, leaving 9 bases not matched to a gene. CDR3 length: 15 amino acids.

This chain joins TRBV9 and TRBJ1-4, with TRBD1 matching 7 bases. This TCR derives from a human donor with Susac syndrome. Sequenced material: CD4+ T cells from PBMCs. Here the CDR3 DNA reads TGTGCCAGCAGCGTGTCAGGGGGAAGTAGGGAAAAACTGTTTTTT. The encoded protein is CASSVSGGSREKLFF.